This T cell receptor beta chain is from a study of beta chain features in type 1 diabetes. Study-wide background: 107,917,701 sorted cells were examined across all samples.

This clone was recorded a few times. Its target is not known. What was sequenced were expressed TCRB transcripts, since all of the isolated RNA had been reverse transcribed. Measured with immunoSEQ multiplex PCR; TCRdb has only the in-frame clones, and not every one. This table holds about 660,000 clones, 11% to 15% found once. Study-wide points: PCR, the amplification step, might favor shorter templates, equally in patients and controls. The naive, central memory and Treg TCRB repertoires looked more alike in patients than they did in healthy donors. Moderately but significantly shorter TCRB CDR3s were found in Type 1 diabetes patients in all four CD4+ subsets.

Trimming removed 3 bases at V and 3 bases at J, with 20 bases between. Per the germline V gene, CDR1 is LNHDA and CDR2 is SQIVND (reference sequence). The CDR3 has 17 amino acids. The clonotype was recovered from a man aged 18 to 29 with type 1 diabetes. The V call is TRBV19, the J call TRBJ1-1; D unclear. Sequencing was done on a sample of naive CD4+ T cells from blood. The DNA of the CDR3 is TGTGCCAGTAGTATGCCCGCGGGCAGGTGGTACGACACTGAAGCTTTCTTT. Translation: CASSMPAGRWYDTEAFF.